Shown below are 9 T cell receptor beta chains from a single sample sequenced in a study of Tregs in tolerant kidney transplant recipients. The assay was immunoSEQ multiplex PCR, and TCRdb's table has in-frame clones only and misses some. Of around 16,000 clones listed, 85% to 95% are singletons. Sequenced material: CD8+ T cells from blood. Receptor source: a human donor in good health.

The chain employs TRBV2 and TRBJ2-2; 7 bases are a match to TRBD2. The CDR3 sequence is 19 residues long. V gave up 8 bases and J gave up 4 bases; unmatched junction bases: 22. The V gene's germline CDR1 is SNHLY and CDR2 FYNNEI. The CDR3: CASRNPRTTLGEGTGELFF. The CDR3 DNA reads as TGTGCCAGCCGAAACCCCCGGACTACCCTGGGGGAGGGCACCGGGGAGCTGTTTTTT. The full variable domain, rest sourced from reference TRBV2 and TRBJ2-2, is EPEVTQTPSHQVTQMGQEVILRCVPISNHLYFYWYRQILGQKVEFLVSFYNNEISEKSEIFDDQFSVERPDGSNFTLKIRSTKLEDSAMYFCASRNPRTTLGEGTGELFFGEGSRLTVL.

In the case of this clone: One junction end does not reproduce the germline sequence, and a read error may be involved. At the DNA level, this CDR3 is encoded by other sequences in the same sample as well. The genes are TRBV27 and TRBJ1-2; D gene ambiguous. CDR3 length equals 14 residues. Germline V CDR1 and CDR2: MNHEY, SMNVEV (reference sequence). The CDR3 region is CASSLTPYNYGYTF. The CDR3, as DNA: TGTGCCAGCAGCCTGACACCTTATAACTATGGCTACACCTTT.

The chain links TRBV7-2 to TRBJ2-3; D remains unclear. Trimming stripped 6 bases from V and 2 bases from J, with 15 bases between. The CDR3 length is 15 residues. Germline CDR1 SGHTA, CDR2 FQGNSA. CDR3 nucleotides: TGTGCCAGCAGACCAACAGCGCACATCACAGATACGCAGTATTTT. It encodes CASRPTAHITDTQYF.

The chain's CDR3 is CASSVHGGGSSDTQYF. CDR3 nucleotides: TGTGCCAGCAGCGTCCATGGGGGCGGGAGCTCGGATACGCAGTATTTT. The genes are TRBV9 and TRBJ2-3; D is perhaps TRBD2 (7 bases). Trimming cost V 2 bases and J 6 bases, with 19 bases left between them. Germline lookup yields CDR1 SGDLS and CDR2 YYNGEE. CDR3 size: 16 residues.

The rearrangement uses TRBV30 and TRBJ2-4; 7 positions agree with TRBD1. The CDR3 has 14 residues. After removal of 0 bases from V and 9 bases from J, the junction contained 8 bases not matched to a gene. Germline loops: CDR1 GTSNPN, CDR2 SVGIG (reference sequence). The CDR3 bases are TGTGCCTGGAGTGTACAGGGGAGAAGGGGCATTCAGTACTTC. It translates to CAWSVQGRRGIQYF.

The CDR3 loop reads CASSDPREGVYTGELFF. The CDR3 nucleotides read TGTGCCAGCAGCGACCCACGGGAGGGGGTCTACACCGGGGAGCTGTTTTTT. This sequence joins TRBV9 and TRBJ2-2; TRBD2 aligns across 8 bases. The CDR3 totals 17 residues. Trimming removed 3 bases from V and 3 bases from J; junction bases left unmatched: 10. Germline V gives CDR1 SGDLS, CDR2 YYNGEE. The full variable domain, its missing parts supplied by reference TRBV9 and TRBJ2-2, is DSGVTQTPKHLITATGQRVTLRCSPRSGDLSVYWYQQSLDQGLQFLIQYYNGEERAKGNILERFSAQQFPDLHSELNLSSLELGDSALYFCASSDPREGVYTGELFFGEGSRLTVL.

J is TRBJ2-3 and V is TRBV9; maybe TRBD2 (5 bases). CDR1 is SGDLS and CDR2 is YYNGEE in the germline V gene. This CDR3 comprises 16 residues. The V end lost 3 bases, the J end lost 1 base, and 15 bases lay between the germline ends. CDR3 DNA: TGTGCCAGCAGCGCCCAAGGCGGAGGAGGCACAGATACGCAGTATTTT. Translated: CASSAQGGGGTDTQYF.

The gene calls are TRBV30 and TRBJ1-2; D gene ambiguous. The V gene lost 4 bases and the J gene lost 6 bases, with 9 bases spanning the gap. Germline assignment: CDR1 GTSNPN and CDR2 SVGIG (reference sequence). The CDR3 contains 11 residues. The chain's CDR3 is CAWIGQDGYTF. The CDR3 nucleotides are TGTGCCTGGATCGGCCAGGATGGCTACACCTTC.

The chain carries TRBV11-2 and TRBJ1-2, with D possibly matching TRBD1 (5 bases). Germline CDR1 is SGHAT and CDR2 is FQNNGV. CDR3 length equals 16 residues. Deletions cut 0 bases from V and 0 bases from J, with 11 bases between. DNA for the CDR3: TGTGCCAGCAGCTTAGATCTCCAGGGCCCTAACTATGGCTACACCTTC. Residues: CASSLDLQGPNYGYTF.